The 21 T cell receptor beta chains below were found in one sample sequenced in a study of cytotoxic CD8 clonotypes in ibrutinib-treated CLL. The protocol was immunoSEQ multiplex PCR, while the TCRdb copy is restricted to in-frame clones and leaves out a portion. The data show more than 55,000 clones, with approximately 71% seen just once and around 45% held by the top ten. The sample in question was PBMCs, obtained after 12 months of ibrutinib treatment. These receptors all come from a human donor with chronic lymphocytic leukemia.

The table lists this clone with a count of one. The rearrangement joins TRBV28 to TRBJ2-1; no clear D gene. V was pared by 2 bases and J by 9 bases, with 11 bases between. Germline CDR1 is MDHEN and CDR2 is SYDVKM. This CDR3 region has 13 residues. DNA for the CDR3: TGTGCCAGCAGTTTACTTAGTAGAGGTGAGCAGTTCTTC. It is translated as CASSLLSRGEQFF. The full variable domain, with the rest looked up from reference TRBV28 and TRBJ2-1, is DVKVTQSSRYLVKRTGEKVFLECVQDMDHENMFWYRQDPGLGLRLIYFSYDVKMKEKGDIPEGYSVSREKKERFSLILESASTNQTSMYLCASSLLSRGEQFFGPGTRLTVL.

V and J are TRBV13 and TRBJ2-2; 9 positions agree with TRBD2. The length of the CDR3 is 16 residues. In germline, CDR1 is PRHDT, CDR2 FYEKMQ (reference sequence). V lost 4 bases, J lost 7 bases, and 10 bases stayed unmatched. The CDR3 DNA sequence: TGTGCCAGCAGCTCGTGGGCTAGCGGGATAAACGGGGAGCTGTTTTTT. Its protein is CASSSWASGINGELFF.

The chain combines TRBV9 with TRBJ2-7; possible D gene TRBD1, 5 bases. Germline V CDR1 and CDR2: SGDLS, YYNGEE. V was cut by 3 bases and J by 7 bases, with 23 bases left in between. This CDR3 is built from 16 residues. The CDR3 loop reads CASSAGWRLADEEQYF. Written as DNA, the CDR3 is TGTGCCAGCAGCGCAGGGTGGCGTCTGGCTGACGAAGAGCAGTACTTC.

The rearrangement joins TRBV7-9 to TRBJ2-3, with D perhaps TRBD1 or TRBD2 (8 bases each). V lost 5 bases, J lost 4 bases, and 28 bases lay in between. Germline lookup yields CDR1 SEHNR and CDR2 FQNEAQ (reference sequence). The CDR3 runs 19 residues. CDR3 protein: CASSPGQGTLSGVADTQYF. DNA for the CDR3: TGTGCCAGCAGCCCAGGACAGGGAACTCTTAGCGGGGTGGCAGATACGCAGTATTTT.

In its sample, this clone was seen once. CDR3 region: CASSLGGRLTVRPDEKLFF. The DNA for the CDR3 is TGTGCCAGCAGCTTGGGCGGCAGGTTGACCGTCAGGCCGGATGAAAAACTGTTTTTT. The chain has TRBV5-4 and TRBJ1-4; the D is unclear. V was pared by 0 bases and J by 6 bases, with 24 bases between. This CDR3 contains 19 residues. CDR1 and CDR2 (germline): SGHNT, YYREEE (reference sequence).

V usage is TRBV28 and J usage is TRBJ2-2; 7 positions agree with TRBD2. Germline V gives CDR1 MDHEN, CDR2 SYDVKM. J lost 5 bases, V lost 8 bases, and 5 bases had no gene match. The CDR3 runs to 13 residues. This CDR3 reads CASQLGGTGELFF. DNA for the CDR3: TGTGCCAGCCAATTGGGAGGGACCGGGGAGCTGTTTTTT.

In this sample, this clone turned up a few times. This sequence joins TRBV2 and TRBJ1-3; 7 nucleotides line up with TRBD1. In germline, CDR1 is SNHLY, CDR2 FYNNEI. V lost 8 bases, J lost 6 bases, and 7 bases stayed unmatched. CDR3 size: 13 residues. The CDR3 is CASSMTGPNTIYF. CDR3 sequence (DNA): TGTGCCAGCTCTATGACAGGGCCAAACACCATATATTTT.

The chain carries TRBV6-5 and TRBJ2-1; a possible D gene is TRBD2 (5 bases). Germline V gene data show CDR1 as MNHEY and CDR2 as SVGAGI. Between the trimmed V and J ends, which lost 3 bases and 2 bases, there was a span of 11 bases. This CDR3 is built from 15 residues. CDR3 sequence: CASSYRGITYNEQFF. The DNA for the CDR3 is TGTGCCAGCAGTTATCGAGGGATCACCTACAATGAGCAGTTCTTC.

V gene TRBV11-2 combines with J gene TRBJ1-1; weak D call: TRBD1 (5 bases). This CDR3 region has 12 residues. Deletions cut 3 bases from V and 5 bases from J, with 7 bases between. The germline V gene encodes CDR1 SGHAT and CDR2 FQNNGV. CDR3 loop: CASSFGGTEAFF. In DNA form, the CDR3 reads TGTGCCAGCAGCTTCGGGGGAACTGAAGCTTTCTTT.

V is TRBV19 and J is TRBJ2-7; D remains ambiguous. Germline-derived CDR1 and CDR2 are LNHDA and SQIVND (reference sequence). This CDR3 comprises 13 residues. V lost 6 bases to trimming and J lost 3 bases, with 12 bases between them. CDR3 sequence reads: CASRPNNRYEQYF. The CDR3 DNA follows: TGTGCCAGTAGGCCAAACAACCGCTACGAGCAGTACTTC.

The V gene is TRBV5-4, the J gene TRBJ1-2, with TRBD1 as a possible D gene (6 bases). The V and J ends lost 1 base and 7 bases respectively, with 14 bases between them. This CDR3 has 14 amino acids. The germline V gene has CDR1 SGHNT and CDR2 YYREEE (reference sequence). The CDR3 protein is CASSLPGQKSGYTF. DNA of the CDR3: TGTGCCAGCAGCTTGCCGGGACAAAAAAGTGGCTACACCTTC. The full variable domain, its missing parts supplied by reference TRBV5-4 and TRBJ1-2, is ETGVTQSPTHLIKTRGQQVTLRCSSQSGHNTVSWYQQALGQGPQFIFQYYREEENGRGNFPPRFSGLQFPNYSSELNVNALELDDSALYLCASSLPGQKSGYTFGSGTRLTVV.

The gene calls are TRBV5-4 and TRBJ1-5, with a possible D match to TRBD1 (5 bases). This CDR3 spans 15 amino acids. Trimming removed 0 bases at V and 3 bases at J, with 10 bases between. Germline-derived CDR1 and CDR2 are SGHNT and YYREEE (reference sequence). The CDR3 region has the DNA TGTGCCAGCAGCTTGGGAGGGACCGACAATCAGCCCCAGCATTTT. Protein product: CASSLGGTDNQPQHF.

V usage is TRBV27 and J usage is TRBJ1-1; no firm D call. The CDR3 runs to 12 residues. The germline gives CDR1 MNHEY, CDR2 SMNVEV (reference sequence). Trimming removed 1 base at V and 4 bases at J, with 4 bases between. The CDR3 DNA sequence: TGTGCCAGCAGTTTATATGCCACTGAAGCTTTCTTT. Translation gives CASSLYATEAFF.

The rearrangement joins TRBV9 to TRBJ2-2; weak D call: TRBD1 (6 bases). The germline V gene encodes CDR1 SGDLS and CDR2 YYNGEE. Trimming took 2 bases from V and 6 from J, leaving 8 bases between them. This CDR3 has 13 amino acids. The CDR3 protein is CASSVTGPGELFF. The CDR3, as DNA: TGTGCCAGCAGCGTCACAGGGCCCGGGGAGCTGTTTTTT.

CDR3 loop: CASSILGLAGNNEQFF. The CDR3 nucleotides read TGTGCCAGTAGTATCCTTGGACTAGCGGGAAACAATGAGCAGTTCTTC. The chain carries TRBV19 and TRBJ2-1; 12 bases map to TRBD2. CDR3 size: 16 residues. Germline assignment: CDR1 LNHDA and CDR2 SQIVND (reference sequence). Trimming took 3 bases from V and 5 from J; bases not matched to a gene: 5.

The CDR3 DNA follows: TGTGCCAGCAGCGTAGGGGTGGTGAACACTGAAGCTTTCTTT. This gives the protein CASSVGVVNTEAFF. V usage is TRBV9 and J usage is TRBJ1-1; D is unclear. Trimming shortened V by 0 bases and J by 0 bases, and 6 bases separated the two germline ends. This CDR3 spans 14 amino acids. Germline CDR1 is SGDLS and CDR2 is YYNGEE. The full variable domain, with the rest looked up from reference TRBV9 and TRBJ1-1, is DSGVTQTPKHLITATGQRVTLRCSPRSGDLSVYWYQQSLDQGLQFLIQYYNGEERAKGNILERFSAQQFPDLHSELNLSSLELGDSALYFCASSVGVVNTEAFFGQGTRLTVV.

The chain is built from TRBV19 and TRBJ1-5, with 11 bases matching TRBD1. The germline CDR1 and CDR2 sequences are LNHDA and SQIVND (reference sequence). The CDR3 sequence is 14 residues long. The V and J ends lost 7 bases and 2 bases, in that order; junction bases with no gene match: 1. DNA for the CDR3: TGTGCCAGTACGGGACAGGGGGGCAATCAGCCCCAGCATTTT. Its protein product is CASTGQGGNQPQHF.

The chain employs TRBV7-6 and TRBJ2-1; the D call may be TRBD1 or TRBD2 (5 bases each). Trimming took 5 bases from V and 0 from J, leaving 14 bases between them. CDR1 is SGHVS and CDR2 is FNYEAQ in the germline V gene. This CDR3 contains 16 residues. The CDR3 sequence is CASSPSWGSSYNEQFF. CDR3 bases: TGTGCCAGCAGCCCTAGTTGGGGGAGCTCCTACAATGAGCAGTTCTTC. The entire variable domain, with the rest obtained from reference TRBV7-6 and TRBJ2-1, is as follows: GAGVSQSPRYKVTKRGQDVALRCDPISGHVSLYWYRQALGQGPEFLTYFNYEAQQDKSGLPNDRFSAERPEGSISTLTIQRTEQRDSAMYRCASSPSWGSSYNEQFFGPGTRLTVL.

V gene TRBV10-1 combines with J gene TRBJ2-7, with a possible D match to TRBD2 (6 bases). V lost 3 bases, J lost 2 bases, and 23 bases lay in between. This CDR3 contains 18 residues. Per the germline V gene, CDR1 is WNHNN and CDR2 is SYGVQD (reference sequence). The CDR3 here is CASSDAPGGSNPAYEQYF. DNA for the CDR3: TGCGCCAGCAGTGACGCTCCTGGGGGGTCTAATCCAGCCTACGAGCAGTACTTC.

The V call is TRBV6-6, the J call TRBJ1-5; D remains ambiguous. The V end lost 4 bases, the J end lost 0 bases, and 10 bases lay between the germline ends. CDR1 and CDR2 from the germline V gene are MNHNY and SVGAGI (reference sequence). The CDR3 covers 15 residues. CDR3 amino acids: CASSLDGYSNQPQHF. As DNA, the CDR3 is TGTGCCAGCAGTTTGGACGGCTATAGCAATCAGCCCCAGCATTTT.

V gene TRBV7-6 combines with J gene TRBJ2-7; D may be TRBD2 (6 bases). The CDR3 loop spans 13 amino acids. Trimming left V 6 bases short and J 6 bases short, with 15 bases between. Germline lookup yields CDR1 SGHVS and CDR2 FNYEAQ. CDR3 amino acids: CASSGGTSFEQYF. CDR3 bases: TGTGCCAGCAGTGGAGGTACTAGCTTCGAGCAGTACTTC. The full variable domain, rest sourced from reference TRBV7-6 and TRBJ2-7, is GAGVSQSPRYKVTKRGQDVALRCDPISGHVSLYWYRQALGQGPEFLTYFNYEAQQDKSGLPNDRFSAERPEGSISTLTIQRTEQRDSAMYRCASSGGTSFEQYFGPGTRLTVT.